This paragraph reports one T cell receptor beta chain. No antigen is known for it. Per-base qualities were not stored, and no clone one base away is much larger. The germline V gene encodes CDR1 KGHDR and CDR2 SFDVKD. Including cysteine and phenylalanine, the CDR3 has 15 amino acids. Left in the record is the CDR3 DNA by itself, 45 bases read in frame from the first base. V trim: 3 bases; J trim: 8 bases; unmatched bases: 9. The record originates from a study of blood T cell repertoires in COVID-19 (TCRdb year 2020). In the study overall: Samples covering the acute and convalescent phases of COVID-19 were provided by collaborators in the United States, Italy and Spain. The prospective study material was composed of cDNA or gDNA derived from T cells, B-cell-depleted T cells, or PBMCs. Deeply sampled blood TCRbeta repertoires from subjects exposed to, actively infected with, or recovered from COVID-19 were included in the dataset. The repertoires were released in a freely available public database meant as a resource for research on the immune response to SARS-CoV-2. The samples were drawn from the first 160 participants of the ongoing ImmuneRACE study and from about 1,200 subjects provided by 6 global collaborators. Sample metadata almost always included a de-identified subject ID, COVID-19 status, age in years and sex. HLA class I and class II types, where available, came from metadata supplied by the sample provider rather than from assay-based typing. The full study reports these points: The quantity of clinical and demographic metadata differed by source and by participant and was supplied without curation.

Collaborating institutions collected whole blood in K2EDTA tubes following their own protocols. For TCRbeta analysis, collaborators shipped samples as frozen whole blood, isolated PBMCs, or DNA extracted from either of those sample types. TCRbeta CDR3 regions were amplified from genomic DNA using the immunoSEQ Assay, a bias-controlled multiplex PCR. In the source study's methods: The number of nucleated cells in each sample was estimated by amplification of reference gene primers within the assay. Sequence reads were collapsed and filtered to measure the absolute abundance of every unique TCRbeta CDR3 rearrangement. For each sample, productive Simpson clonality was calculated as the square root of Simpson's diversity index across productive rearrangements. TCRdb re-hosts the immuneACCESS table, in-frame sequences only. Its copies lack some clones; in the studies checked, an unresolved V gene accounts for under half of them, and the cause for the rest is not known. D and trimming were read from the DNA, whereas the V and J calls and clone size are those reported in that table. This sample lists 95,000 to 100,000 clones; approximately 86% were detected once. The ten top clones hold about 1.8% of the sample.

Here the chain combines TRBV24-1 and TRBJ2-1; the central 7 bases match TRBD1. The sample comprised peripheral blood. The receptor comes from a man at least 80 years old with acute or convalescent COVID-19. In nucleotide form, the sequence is TGTGCCACCAGTGATAGGGACAGCCAAGGTGATGAGCAGTTCTTC. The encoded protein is CATSDRDSQGDEQFF.